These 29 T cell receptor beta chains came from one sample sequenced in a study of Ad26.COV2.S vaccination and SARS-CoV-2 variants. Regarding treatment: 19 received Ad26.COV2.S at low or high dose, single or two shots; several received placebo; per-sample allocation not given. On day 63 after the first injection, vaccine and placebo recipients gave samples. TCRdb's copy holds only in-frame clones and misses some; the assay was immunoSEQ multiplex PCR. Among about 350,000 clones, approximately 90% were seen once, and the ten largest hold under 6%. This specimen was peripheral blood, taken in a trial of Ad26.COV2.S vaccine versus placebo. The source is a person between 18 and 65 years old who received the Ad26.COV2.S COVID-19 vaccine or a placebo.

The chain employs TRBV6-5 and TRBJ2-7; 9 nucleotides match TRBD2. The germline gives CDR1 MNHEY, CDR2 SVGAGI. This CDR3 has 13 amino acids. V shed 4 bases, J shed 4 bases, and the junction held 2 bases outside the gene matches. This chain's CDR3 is CASSLGLAYEQYF. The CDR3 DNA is TGTGCCAGCAGTTTGGGACTAGCTTACGAGCAGTACTTC.

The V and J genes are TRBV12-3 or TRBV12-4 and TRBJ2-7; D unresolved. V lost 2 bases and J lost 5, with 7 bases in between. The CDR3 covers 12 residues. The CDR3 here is CASSLRRDEQYF. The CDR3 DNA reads TGTGCCAGCAGTTTAAGGCGAGACGAGCAGTACTTC.

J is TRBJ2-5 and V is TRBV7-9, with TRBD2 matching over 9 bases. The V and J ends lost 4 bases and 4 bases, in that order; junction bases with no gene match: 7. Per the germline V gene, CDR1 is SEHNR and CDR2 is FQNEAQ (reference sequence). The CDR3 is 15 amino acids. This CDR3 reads CASSSSRGGGETQYF. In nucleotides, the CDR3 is TGTGCCAGCAGCTCTTCCCGCGGGGGGGGAGAGACCCAGTACTTC.

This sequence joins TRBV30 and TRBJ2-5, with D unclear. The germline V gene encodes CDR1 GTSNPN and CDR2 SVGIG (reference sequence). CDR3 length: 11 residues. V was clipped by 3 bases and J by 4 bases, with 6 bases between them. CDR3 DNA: TGTGCCTGGAGGCTTGGAGAGACCCAGTACTTC. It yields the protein CAWRLGETQYF. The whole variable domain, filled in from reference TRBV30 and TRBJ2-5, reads SQTIHQWPATLVQPVGSPLSLECTVEGTSNPNLYWYRQAAGRGLQLLFYSVGIGQISSEVPQNLSASRPQDRQFILSSKKLLLSDSGFYLCAWRLGETQYFGPGTRLLVL.

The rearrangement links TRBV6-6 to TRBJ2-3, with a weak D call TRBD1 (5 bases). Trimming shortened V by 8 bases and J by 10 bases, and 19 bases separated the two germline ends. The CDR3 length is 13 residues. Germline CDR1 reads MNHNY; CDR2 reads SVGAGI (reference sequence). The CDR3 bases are TGTGCCAGCGGGAATTACCAAAAAGGGGCGCAGTATTTT. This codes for CASGNYQKGAQYF.

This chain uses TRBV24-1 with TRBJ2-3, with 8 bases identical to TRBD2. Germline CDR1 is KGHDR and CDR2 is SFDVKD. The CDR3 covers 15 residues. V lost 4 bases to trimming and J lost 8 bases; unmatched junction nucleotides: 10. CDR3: CATSDPGTRGGTQYF. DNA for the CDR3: TGTGCCACCAGTGACCCCGGGACTAGAGGCGGTACGCAGTATTTT.

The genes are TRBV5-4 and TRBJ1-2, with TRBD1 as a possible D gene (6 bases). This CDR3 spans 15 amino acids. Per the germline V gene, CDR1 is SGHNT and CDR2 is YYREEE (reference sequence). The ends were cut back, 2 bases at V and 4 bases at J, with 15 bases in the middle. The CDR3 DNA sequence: TGTGCCAGCAGCTTAGGCGGGGGCCAACCCTATGGCTACACCTTC. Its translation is CASSLGGGQPYGYTF.

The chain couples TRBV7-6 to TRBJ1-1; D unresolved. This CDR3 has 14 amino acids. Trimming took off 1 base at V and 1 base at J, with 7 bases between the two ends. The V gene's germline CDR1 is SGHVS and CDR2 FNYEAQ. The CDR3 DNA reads TGTGCCAGCAGCTTAGGAAGGTCGAACACTGAAGCTTTCTTT. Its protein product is CASSLGRSNTEAFF.

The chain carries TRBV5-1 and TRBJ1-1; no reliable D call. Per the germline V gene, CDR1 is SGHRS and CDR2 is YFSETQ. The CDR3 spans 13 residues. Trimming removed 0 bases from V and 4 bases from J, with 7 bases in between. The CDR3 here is CASSLAGLTEAFF. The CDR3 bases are TGCGCCAGCAGCTTGGCGGGTCTCACTGAAGCTTTCTTT.

CDR3 in amino acids: CASSPRDRVSEQYF. The CDR3 DNA is TGTGCCAGCTCACCACGAGACAGGGTATCCGAGCAGTACTTC. This chain uses TRBV18 with TRBJ2-7; 7 bases are shared with TRBD1. The J segment lost 6 bases and the V segment lost 1 base, leaving 6 bases of the junction unmatched. CDR3 size: 14 residues. Per the germline V gene, CDR1 is KGHSH and CDR2 is LQKENI.

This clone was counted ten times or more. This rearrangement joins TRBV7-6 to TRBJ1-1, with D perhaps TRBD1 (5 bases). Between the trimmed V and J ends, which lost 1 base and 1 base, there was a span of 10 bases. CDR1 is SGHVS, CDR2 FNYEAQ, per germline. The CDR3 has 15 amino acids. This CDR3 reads CASSLDGGGNTEAFF. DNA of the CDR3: TGTGCCAGCAGCTTAGATGGGGGGGGGAACACTGAAGCTTTCTTT.

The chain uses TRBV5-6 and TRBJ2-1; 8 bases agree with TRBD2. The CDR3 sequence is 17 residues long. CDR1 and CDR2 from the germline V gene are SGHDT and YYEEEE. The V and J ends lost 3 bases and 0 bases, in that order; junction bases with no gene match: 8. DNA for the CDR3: TGTGCCAGCAGCTCCCTTAGCGGGGCTAGCTCCTACAATGAGCAGTTCTTC. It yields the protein CASSSLSGASSYNEQFF.

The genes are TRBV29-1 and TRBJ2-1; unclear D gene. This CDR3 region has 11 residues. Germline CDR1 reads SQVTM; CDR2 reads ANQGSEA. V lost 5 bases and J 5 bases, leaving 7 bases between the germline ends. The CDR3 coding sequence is TGCAGCGTTTCTACGAACAATGAGCAGTTCTTC. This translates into CSVSTNNEQFF.

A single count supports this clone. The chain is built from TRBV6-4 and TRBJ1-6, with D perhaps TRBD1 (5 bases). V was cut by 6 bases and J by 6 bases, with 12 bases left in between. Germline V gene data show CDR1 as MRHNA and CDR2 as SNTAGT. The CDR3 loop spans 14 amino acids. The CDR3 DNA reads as TGTGCCAGCAGCGTAACTGGGGGTAATTCACCCCTCCACTTT. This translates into CASSVTGGNSPLHF.

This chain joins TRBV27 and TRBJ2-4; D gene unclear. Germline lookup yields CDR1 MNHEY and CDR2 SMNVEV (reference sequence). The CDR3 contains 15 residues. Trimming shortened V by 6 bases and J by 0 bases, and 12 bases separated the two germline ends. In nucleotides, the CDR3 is TGTGCCAGCAGGTCTCTGGGGTTAGCCAAAAACATTCAGTACTTC. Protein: CASRSLGLAKNIQYF.

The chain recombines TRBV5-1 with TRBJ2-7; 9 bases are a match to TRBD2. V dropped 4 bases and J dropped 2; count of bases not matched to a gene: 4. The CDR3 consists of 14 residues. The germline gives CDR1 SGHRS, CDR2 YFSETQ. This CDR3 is CASSVGLAPYEQYF. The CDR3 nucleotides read TGCGCCAGCAGCGTGGGACTAGCCCCCTACGAGCAGTACTTC.

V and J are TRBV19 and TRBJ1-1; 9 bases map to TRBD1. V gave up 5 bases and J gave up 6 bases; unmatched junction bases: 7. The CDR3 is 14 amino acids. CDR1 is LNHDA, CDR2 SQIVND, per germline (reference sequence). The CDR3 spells CASSSRTGEAEAFF. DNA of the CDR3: TGTGCCAGTAGTTCCCGGACAGGGGAAGCTGAAGCTTTCTTT.

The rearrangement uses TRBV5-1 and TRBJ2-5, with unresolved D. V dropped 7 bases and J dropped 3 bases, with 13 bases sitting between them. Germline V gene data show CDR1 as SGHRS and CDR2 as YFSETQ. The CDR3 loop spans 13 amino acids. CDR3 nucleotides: TGCGCCAGCTGTTTTCAGTCAGAAGAGACCCAGTACTTC. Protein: CASCFQSEETQYF. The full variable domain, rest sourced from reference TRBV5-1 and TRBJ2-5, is KAGVTQTPRYLIKTRGQQVTLSCSPISGHRSVSWYQQTPGQGLQFLFEYFSETQRNKGNFPGRFSGRQFSNSRSEMNVSTLELGDSALYLCASCFQSEETQYFGPGTRLLVL.

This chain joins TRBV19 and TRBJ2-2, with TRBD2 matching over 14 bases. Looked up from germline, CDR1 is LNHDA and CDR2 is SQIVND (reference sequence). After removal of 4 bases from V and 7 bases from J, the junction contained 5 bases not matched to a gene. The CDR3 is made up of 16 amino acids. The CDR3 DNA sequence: TGTGCCAGTAGTACGGGACTAGCGGGAGCGGGCGGGGAGCTGTTTTTT. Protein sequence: CASSTGLAGAGGELFF.

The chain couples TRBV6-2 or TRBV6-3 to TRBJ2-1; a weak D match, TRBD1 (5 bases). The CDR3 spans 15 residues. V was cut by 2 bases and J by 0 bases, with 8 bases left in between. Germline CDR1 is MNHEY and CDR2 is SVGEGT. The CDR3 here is CASSYRQSSYNEQFF. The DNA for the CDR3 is TGTGCCAGCAGTTACCGACAGAGCTCCTACAATGAGCAGTTCTTC.

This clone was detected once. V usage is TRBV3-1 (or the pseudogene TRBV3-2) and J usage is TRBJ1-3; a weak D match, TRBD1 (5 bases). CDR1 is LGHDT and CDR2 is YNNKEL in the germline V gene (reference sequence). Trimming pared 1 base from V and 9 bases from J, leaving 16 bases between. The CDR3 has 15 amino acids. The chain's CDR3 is CASSQGLGGIGTIYF. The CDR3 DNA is TGTGCCAGCAGCCAAGGCCTGGGGGGGATAGGCACCATATATTTT.

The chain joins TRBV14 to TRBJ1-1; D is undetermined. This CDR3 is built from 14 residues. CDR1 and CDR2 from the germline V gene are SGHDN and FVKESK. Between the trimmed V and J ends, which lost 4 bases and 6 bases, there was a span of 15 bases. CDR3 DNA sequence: TGTGCCAGCAGCCGCGCAGCGGGCGGTCCTGAAGCTTTCTTT. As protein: CASSRAAGGPEAFF.

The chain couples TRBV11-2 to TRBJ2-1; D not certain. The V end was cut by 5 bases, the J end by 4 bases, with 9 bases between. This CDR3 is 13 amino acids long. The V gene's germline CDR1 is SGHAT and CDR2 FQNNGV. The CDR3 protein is CASSPNLYNEQFF. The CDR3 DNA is TGTGCCAGCAGCCCAAATCTGTACAATGAGCAGTTCTTC.

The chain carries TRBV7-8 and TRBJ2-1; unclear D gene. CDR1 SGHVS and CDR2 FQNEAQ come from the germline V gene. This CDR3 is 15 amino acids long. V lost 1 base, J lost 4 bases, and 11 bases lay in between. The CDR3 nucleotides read TGTGCCAGCAGCTTAGGGCAGACCGGATACAATGAGCAGTTCTTC. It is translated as CASSLGQTGYNEQFF.

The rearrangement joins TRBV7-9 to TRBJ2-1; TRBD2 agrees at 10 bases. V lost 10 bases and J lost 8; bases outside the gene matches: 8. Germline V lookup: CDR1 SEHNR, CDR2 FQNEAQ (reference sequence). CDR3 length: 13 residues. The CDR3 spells CATTLLAGDEQFF. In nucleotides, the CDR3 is TGTGCCACCACTTTGCTAGCGGGAGATGAGCAGTTCTTC.

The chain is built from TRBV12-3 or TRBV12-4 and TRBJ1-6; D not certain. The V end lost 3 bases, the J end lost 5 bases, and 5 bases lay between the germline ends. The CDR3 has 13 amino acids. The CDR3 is CASSFGNNSPLHF. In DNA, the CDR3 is TGTGCCAGCAGTTTTGGGAATAATTCACCCCTCCACTTT.

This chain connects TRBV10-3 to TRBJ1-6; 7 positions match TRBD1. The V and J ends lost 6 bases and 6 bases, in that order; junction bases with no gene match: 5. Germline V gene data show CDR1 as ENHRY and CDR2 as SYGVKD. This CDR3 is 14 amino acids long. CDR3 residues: CAISRQGPNSPLHF. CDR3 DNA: TGTGCCATCAGCAGACAGGGTCCTAATTCACCCCTCCACTTT.

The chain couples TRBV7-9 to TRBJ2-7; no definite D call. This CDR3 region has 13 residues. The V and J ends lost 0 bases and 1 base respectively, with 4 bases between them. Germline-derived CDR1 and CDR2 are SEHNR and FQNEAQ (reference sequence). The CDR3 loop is CASSLARSYEQYF. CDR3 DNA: TGTGCCAGCAGCTTAGCAAGATCCTACGAGCAGTACTTC.

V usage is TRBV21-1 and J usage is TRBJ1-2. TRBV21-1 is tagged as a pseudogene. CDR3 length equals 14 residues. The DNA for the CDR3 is TGTGCCAGCAGCAAGGGGGCGGGGGCTAAGGGCTACACCTTC. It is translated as CASSKGAGAKGYTF.